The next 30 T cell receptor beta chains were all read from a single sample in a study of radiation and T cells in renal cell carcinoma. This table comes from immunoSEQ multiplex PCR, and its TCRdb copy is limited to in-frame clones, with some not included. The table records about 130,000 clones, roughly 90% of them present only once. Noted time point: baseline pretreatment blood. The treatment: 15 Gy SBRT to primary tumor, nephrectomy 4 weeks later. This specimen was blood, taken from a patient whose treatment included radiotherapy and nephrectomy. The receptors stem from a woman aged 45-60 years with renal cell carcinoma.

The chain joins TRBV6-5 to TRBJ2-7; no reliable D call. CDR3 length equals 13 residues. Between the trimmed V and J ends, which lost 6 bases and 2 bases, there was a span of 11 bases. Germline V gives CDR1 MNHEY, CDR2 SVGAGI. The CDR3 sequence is CASRSEATYEQYF. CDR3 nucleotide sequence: TGTGCCAGCAGGAGTGAGGCAACCTACGAGCAGTACTTC.

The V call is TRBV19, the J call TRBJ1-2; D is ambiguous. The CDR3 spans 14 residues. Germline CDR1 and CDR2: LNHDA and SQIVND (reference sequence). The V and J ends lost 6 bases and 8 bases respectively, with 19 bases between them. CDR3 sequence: CASRGPLLGGGYTF. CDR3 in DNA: TGTGCCAGTAGGGGCCCGCTCTTAGGTGGAGGCTACACCTTC.

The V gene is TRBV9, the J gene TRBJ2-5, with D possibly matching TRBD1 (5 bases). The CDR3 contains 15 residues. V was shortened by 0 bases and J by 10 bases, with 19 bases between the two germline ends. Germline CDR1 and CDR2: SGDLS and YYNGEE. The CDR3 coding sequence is TGTGCCAGCAGCGTAGGACCCTGGGGCCGAGATAGCCAGTACTTC. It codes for CASSVGPWGRDSQYF. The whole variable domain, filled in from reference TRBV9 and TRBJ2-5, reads DSGVTQTPKHLITATGQRVTLRCSPRSGDLSVYWYQQSLDQGLQFLIQYYNGEERAKGNILERFSAQQFPDLHSELNLSSLELGDSALYFCASSVGPWGRDSQYFGPGTRLLVL.

The CDR3 is CASTEPSRSSYEQYF. The CDR3 region has the DNA TGTGCCAGCACAGAGCCTAGCCGCTCTTCCTACGAGCAGTACTTC. The genes are TRBV7-2 and TRBJ2-7, with D tentatively TRBD2 (5 bases). With 7 bases removed from V and 1 base from J, the gap between germline ends came to 17 bases. The germline V gene encodes CDR1 SGHTA and CDR2 FQGNSA. This CDR3 comprises 15 residues.

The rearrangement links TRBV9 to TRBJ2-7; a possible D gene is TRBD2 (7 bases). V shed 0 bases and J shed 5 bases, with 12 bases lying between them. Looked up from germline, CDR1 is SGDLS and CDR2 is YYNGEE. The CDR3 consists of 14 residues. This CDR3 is CASSVEQGGDEQYF. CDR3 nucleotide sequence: TGTGCCAGCAGCGTAGAACAGGGAGGGGACGAGCAGTACTTC. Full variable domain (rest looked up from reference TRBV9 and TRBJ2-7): DSGVTQTPKHLITATGQRVTLRCSPRSGDLSVYWYQQSLDQGLQFLIQYYNGEERAKGNILERFSAQQFPDLHSELNLSSLELGDSALYFCASSVEQGGDEQYFGPGTRLTVT.

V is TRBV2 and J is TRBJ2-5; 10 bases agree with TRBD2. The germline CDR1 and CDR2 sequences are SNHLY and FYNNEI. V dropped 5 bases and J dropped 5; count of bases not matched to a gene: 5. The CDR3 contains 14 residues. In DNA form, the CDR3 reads TGTGCCAGCAGTAGCGGGGGGGCTTGGGAGACCCAGTACTTC. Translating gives CASSSGGAWETQYF. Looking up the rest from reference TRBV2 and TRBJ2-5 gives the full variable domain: EPEVTQTPSHQVTQMGQEVILRCVPISNHLYFYWYRQILGQKVEFLVSFYNNEISEKSEIFDDQFSVERPDGSNFTLKIRSTKLEDSAMYFCASSSGGAWETQYFGPGTRLLVL.

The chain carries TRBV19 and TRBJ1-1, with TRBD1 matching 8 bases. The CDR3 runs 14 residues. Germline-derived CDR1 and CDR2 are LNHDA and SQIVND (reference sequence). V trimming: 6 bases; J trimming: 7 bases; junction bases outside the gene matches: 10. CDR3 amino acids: CASRGGTGSYEAFF. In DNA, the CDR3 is TGTGCCAGTAGGGGGGGGACAGGCAGTTATGAAGCTTTCTTT.

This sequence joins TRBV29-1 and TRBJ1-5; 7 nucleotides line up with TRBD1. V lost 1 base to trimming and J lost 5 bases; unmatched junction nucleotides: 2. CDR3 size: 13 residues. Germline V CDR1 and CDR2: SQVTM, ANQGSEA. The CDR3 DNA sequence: TGCAGCGTTGAAGGACAGGGAGATCAGCCCCAGCATTTT. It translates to CSVEGQGDQPQHF.

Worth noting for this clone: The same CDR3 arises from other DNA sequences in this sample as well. The CDR3 here is CASSVGRSSYEQYF. The CDR3 nucleotides are TGTGCCAGCAGCGTAGGACGGAGCTCCTACGAGCAGTACTTC. The chain recombines TRBV9 with TRBJ2-7; D remains unclear. The germline CDR1 and CDR2 sequences are SGDLS and YYNGEE. V lost 0 bases to trimming and J lost 0 bases, with 7 bases between them. The CDR3 sequence is 14 residues long.

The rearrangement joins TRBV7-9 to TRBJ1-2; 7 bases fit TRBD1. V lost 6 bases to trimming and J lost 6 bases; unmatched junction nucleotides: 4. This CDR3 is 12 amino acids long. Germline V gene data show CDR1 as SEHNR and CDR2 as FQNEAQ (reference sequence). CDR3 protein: CASSRTGDGYTF. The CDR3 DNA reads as TGTGCCAGCAGTCGGACAGGCGATGGCTACACCTTC. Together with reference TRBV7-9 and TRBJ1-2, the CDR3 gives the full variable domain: DTGVSQNPRHKITKRGQNVTFRCDPISEHNRLYWYRQTLGQGPEFLTYFQNEAQLEKSRLLSDRFSAERPKGSFSTLEIQRTEQGDSAMYLCASSRTGDGYTFGSGTRLTVV.

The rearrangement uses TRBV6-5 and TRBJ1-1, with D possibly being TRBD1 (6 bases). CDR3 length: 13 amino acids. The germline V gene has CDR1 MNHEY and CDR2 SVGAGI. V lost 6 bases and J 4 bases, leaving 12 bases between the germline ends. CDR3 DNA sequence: TGTGCCAGCAGAACAGGGTATGGCACTGAAGCTTTCTTT. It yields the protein CASRTGYGTEAFF.

CDR3 sequence reads: CASSEWQGESDTQYF. Written as DNA, the CDR3 is TGTGCCAGCAGTGAGTGGCAGGGGGAGTCAGATACGCAGTATTTT. The chain links TRBV6-1 to TRBJ2-3; the match to TRBD1 covers 7 bases. From germline, CDR1 is MNHNS and CDR2 SASEGT. V was clipped by 3 bases and J by 4 bases; unmatched bases: 7. The CDR3 has 15 residues.

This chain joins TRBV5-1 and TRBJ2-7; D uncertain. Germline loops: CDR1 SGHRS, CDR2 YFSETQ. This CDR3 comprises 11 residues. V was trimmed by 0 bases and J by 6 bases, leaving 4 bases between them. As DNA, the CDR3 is TGCGCCAGCAGCTTGGGGGCCGAGCAGTACTTC. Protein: CASSLGAEQYF.

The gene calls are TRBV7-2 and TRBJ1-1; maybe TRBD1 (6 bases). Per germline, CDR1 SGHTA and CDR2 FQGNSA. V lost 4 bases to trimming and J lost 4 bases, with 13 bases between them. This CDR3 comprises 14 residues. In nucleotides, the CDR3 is TGTGCCAGCAGCTCCACAGGGAGGAGCACTGAAGCTTTCTTT. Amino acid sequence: CASSSTGRSTEAFF.

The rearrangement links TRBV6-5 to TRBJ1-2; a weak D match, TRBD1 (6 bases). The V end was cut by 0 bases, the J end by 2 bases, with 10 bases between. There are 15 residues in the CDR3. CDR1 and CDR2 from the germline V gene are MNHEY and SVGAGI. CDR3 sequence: CASSYSGQRNYGYTF. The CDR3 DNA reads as TGTGCCAGCAGTTACTCCGGACAGCGAAACTATGGCTACACCTTC.

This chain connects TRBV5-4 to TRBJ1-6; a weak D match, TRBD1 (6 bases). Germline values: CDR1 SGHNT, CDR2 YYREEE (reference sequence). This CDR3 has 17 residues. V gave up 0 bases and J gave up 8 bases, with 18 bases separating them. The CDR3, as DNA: TGTGCCAGCAGCTTGGCACAGAAAAGGGGGGCGGATTCACCCCTCCACTTT. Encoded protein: CASSLAQKRGADSPLHF.

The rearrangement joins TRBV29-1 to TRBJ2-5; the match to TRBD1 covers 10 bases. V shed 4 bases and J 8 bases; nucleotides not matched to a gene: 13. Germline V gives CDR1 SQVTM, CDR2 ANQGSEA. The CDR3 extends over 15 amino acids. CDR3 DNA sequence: TGCAGCGTTGTTTACCCGGGACAGGGGCCGTTAACCCAGTACTTC. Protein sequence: CSVVYPGQGPLTQYF. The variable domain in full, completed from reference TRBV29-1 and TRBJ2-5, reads SAVISQKPSRDICQRGTSLTIQCQVDSQVTMMFWYRQQPGQSLTLIATANQGSEATYESGFVIDKFPISRPNLTFSTLTVSNMSPEDSSIYLCSVVYPGQGPLTQYFGPGTRLLVL.

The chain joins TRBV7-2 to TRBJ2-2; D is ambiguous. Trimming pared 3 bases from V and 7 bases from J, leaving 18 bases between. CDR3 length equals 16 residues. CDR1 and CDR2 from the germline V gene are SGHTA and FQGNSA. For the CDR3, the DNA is TGTGCCAGCAGCTTTGTCAGGCAGGCCCTGGGCGGGGAGCTGTTTTTT. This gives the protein CASSFVRQALGGELFF.

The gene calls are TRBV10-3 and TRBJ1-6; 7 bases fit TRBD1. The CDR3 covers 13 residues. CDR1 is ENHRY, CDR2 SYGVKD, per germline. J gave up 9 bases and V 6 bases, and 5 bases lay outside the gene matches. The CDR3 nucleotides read TGTGCCATCAGCCGGGACAGCCCTTCACCCCTCCACTTT. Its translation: CAISRDSPSPLHF.

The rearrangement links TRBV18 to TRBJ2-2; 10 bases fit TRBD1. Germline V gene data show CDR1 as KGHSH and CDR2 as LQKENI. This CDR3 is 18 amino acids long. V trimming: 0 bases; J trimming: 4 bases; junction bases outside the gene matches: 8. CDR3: CASSPPLGTGDVTGELFF. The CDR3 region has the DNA TGTGCCAGCTCACCACCGCTTGGGACAGGGGACGTCACCGGGGAGCTGTTTTTT.

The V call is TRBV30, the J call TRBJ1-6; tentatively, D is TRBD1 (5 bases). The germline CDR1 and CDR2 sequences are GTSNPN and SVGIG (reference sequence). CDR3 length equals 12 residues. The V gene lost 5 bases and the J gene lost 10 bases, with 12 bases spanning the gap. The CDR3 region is CAWGFGGSPLHF. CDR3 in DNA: TGTGCCTGGGGGTTCGGGGGGTCACCCCTCCACTTT.

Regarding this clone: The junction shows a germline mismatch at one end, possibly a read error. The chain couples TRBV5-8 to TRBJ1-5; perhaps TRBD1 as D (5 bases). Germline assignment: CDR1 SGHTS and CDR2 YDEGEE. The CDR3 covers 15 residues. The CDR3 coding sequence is TGTGCCAGAAGCTTGCGCCCGGGACCATATCAGCCCCAGCATTTT. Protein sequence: CARSLRPGPYQPQHF.

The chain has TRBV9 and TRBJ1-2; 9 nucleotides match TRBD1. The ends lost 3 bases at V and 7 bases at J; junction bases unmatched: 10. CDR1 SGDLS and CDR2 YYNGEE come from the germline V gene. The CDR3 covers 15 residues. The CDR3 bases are TGTGCCAGCAGCGGGGCGGACAGGGGACTCCTTGGCTACACCTTC. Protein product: CASSGADRGLLGYTF.

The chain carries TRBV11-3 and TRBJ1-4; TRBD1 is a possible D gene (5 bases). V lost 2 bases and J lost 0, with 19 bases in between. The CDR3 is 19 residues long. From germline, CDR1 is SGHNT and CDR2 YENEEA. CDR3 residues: CASSLLPRGASTTNEKLFF. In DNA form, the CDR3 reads TGTGCCAGCAGCTTACTCCCGCGGGGCGCCTCCACAACTAATGAAAAACTGTTTTTT. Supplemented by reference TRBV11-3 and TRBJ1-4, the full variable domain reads EAGVVQSPRYKIIEKKQPVAFWCNPISGHNTLYWYLQNLGQGPELLIRYENEEAVDDSQLPKDRFSAERLKGVDSTLKIQPAELGDSAVYLCASSLLPRGASTTNEKLFFGSGTQLSVL.

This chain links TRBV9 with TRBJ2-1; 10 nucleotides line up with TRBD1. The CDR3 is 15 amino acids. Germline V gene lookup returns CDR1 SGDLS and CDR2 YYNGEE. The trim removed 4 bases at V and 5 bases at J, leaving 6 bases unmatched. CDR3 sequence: CASSPRTGGNNEQFF. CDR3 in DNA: TGTGCCAGCAGCCCCCGGACAGGGGGGAACAATGAGCAGTTCTTC.

The CDR3 sequence is CASSQNDREVPNSPLHF. CDR3 nucleotide sequence: TGTGCCAGCAGCCAAAACGACAGGGAGGTGCCTAATTCACCCCTCCACTTT. The rearrangement joins TRBV4-2 to TRBJ1-6; 7 positions agree with TRBD1. Germline V gene lookup returns CDR1 LGHNA and CDR2 YNFKEQ. This CDR3 region has 17 residues. J was trimmed by 6 bases and V by 2 bases; bases with no gene match: 10.

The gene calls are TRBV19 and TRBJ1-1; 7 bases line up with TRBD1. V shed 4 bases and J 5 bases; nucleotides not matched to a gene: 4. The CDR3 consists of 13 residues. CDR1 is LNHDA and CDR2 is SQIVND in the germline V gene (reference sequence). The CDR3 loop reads CASSRNRGTEAFF. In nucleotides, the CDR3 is TGTGCCAGTAGTAGAAACAGGGGTACTGAAGCTTTCTTT. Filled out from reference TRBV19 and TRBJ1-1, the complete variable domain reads DGGITQSPKYLFRKEGQNVTLSCEQNLNHDAMYWYRQDPGQGLRLIYYSQIVNDFQKGDIAEGYSVSREKKESFPLTVTSAQKNPTAFYLCASSRNRGTEAFFGQGTRLTVV.

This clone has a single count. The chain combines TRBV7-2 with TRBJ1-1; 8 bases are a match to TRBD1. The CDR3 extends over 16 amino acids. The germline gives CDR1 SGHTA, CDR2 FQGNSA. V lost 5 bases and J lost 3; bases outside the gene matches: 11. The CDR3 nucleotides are TGTGCCAGCAGCACCACCAGGGGGCGGAGGGACACTGAAGCTTTCTTT. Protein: CASSTTRGRRDTEAFF. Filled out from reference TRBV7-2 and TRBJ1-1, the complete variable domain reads GAGVSQSPSNKVTEKGKDVELRCDPISGHTALYWYRQSLGQGLEFLIYFQGNSAPDKSGLPSDRFSAERTGGSVSTLTIQRTQQEDSAVYLCASSTTRGRRDTEAFFGQGTRLTVV.

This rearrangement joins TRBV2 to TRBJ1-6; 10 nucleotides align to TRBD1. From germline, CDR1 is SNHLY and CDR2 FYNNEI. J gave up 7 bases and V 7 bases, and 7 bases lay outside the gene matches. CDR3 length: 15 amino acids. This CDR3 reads CASTLRTGGNSPLHF. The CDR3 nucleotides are TGTGCCAGCACTTTAAGGACAGGGGGGAATTCACCCCTCCACTTT.

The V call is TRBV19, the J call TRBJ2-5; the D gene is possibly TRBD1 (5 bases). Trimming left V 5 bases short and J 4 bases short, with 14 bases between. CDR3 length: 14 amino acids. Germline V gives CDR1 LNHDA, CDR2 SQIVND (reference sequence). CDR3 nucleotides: TGTGCCAGTAGTGAAGGGGCAGGGTTAGAGACCCAGTACTTC. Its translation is CASSEGAGLETQYF.